These T cell receptor beta chains were read from a single sample in a study of T-cell memory formation after mild COVID-19. TCRdb itself ran the 5' RACE reads through MiXCR, one entry per CDR3 protein. The sample has fewer than 400,000 distinct CDR3 sequences; 13% are singletons. Sequencing was carried out using PBMCs or a T cell subset sorted from them (not recorded which). The receptors were sampled from a man aged 18 to 30 who had mild COVID-19 (a few samples of this study predate the infection). Cell type and time point are not known. Each CDR3 is given with its conserved first and last residue. Fields, in order: clone size, J gene, V gene, D gene, CDR3 protein, CDR3 DNA. The D gene is left open where the match is weak. Clone size is shown for a subset of rows, as once, few, many or a class of expanded clone.

clone_size: .; j_call: TRBJ2-7; v_call: TRBV29-1; d_call: .; cdr3_aa: CSVLQGIAYEQYF; cdr3_nt: TGCAGCGTACTACAGGGAATCGCCTACGAGCAGTACTTC
clone_size: few; j_call: TRBJ2-5; v_call: TRBV5-1; d_call: .; cdr3_aa: CASSPDPSSETQYF; cdr3_nt: TGCGCCAGCAGCCCGGACCCGAGTAGCGAGACCCAGTACTTC
clone_size: .; j_call: TRBJ2-5; v_call: TRBV28; d_call: .; cdr3_aa: CASRLRVSGVQETQYF; cdr3_nt: TGTGCCAGCAGGCTTCGGGTTAGCGGCGTACAAGAGACCCAGTACTTC
clone_size: .; j_call: TRBJ1-5; v_call: TRBV15; d_call: TRBD1; cdr3_aa: CATSRVGTGRIDQPQHF; cdr3_nt: TGTGCCACCAGCAGAGTCGGGACAGGGAGAATCGATCAGCCCCAGCATTTT
clone_size: .; j_call: TRBJ2-5; v_call: TRBV5-1; d_call: .; cdr3_aa: CASSQGVSETQYF; cdr3_nt: TGCGCCAGCAGCCAAGGGGTTTCAGAGACCCAGTACTTC
clone_size: few; j_call: TRBJ1-1; v_call: TRBV7-2; d_call: .; cdr3_aa: CASSFAGTTEAFF; cdr3_nt: TGTGCCAGCAGCTTCGCAGGGACCACTGAAGCTTTCTTT
clone_size: .; j_call: TRBJ2-4; v_call: TRBV28; d_call: TRBD2; cdr3_aa: CASNAAASGELKYF; cdr3_nt: TGTGCCAGCAACGCGGCGGCTAGCGGGGAATTAAAGTACTTC
clone_size: many; j_call: TRBJ1-6; v_call: TRBV19; d_call: TRBD1; cdr3_aa: CASGQGGNSPLHF; cdr3_nt: TGTGCCAGCGGACAGGGCGGGAATTCACCCCTCCACTTT
clone_size: few; j_call: TRBJ1-1; v_call: TRBV6-5; d_call: .; cdr3_aa: CASSYAHSTEAFF; cdr3_nt: TGTGCCAGCAGTTACGCTCACAGCACTGAAGCTTTCTTT
clone_size: many; j_call: TRBJ2-7; v_call: TRBV7-9; d_call: .; cdr3_aa: CASSLGQPVDEQYF; cdr3_nt: TGTGCCAGCAGCTTAGGCCAGCCCGTCGACGAGCAGTACTTC
clone_size: .; j_call: TRBJ1-2; v_call: TRBV12-3/TRBV12-4; d_call: .; cdr3_aa: CASSLRTDNYGYTF; cdr3_nt: TGTGCCAGCAGTCTCCGGACAGATAACTATGGCTACACCTTC
clone_size: few; j_call: TRBJ2-1; v_call: TRBV7-2; d_call: .; cdr3_aa: CASAFSDEQFF; cdr3_nt: TGTGCCAGCGCTTTCTCGGATGAGCAGTTCTTC
clone_size: few; j_call: TRBJ1-2; v_call: TRBV7-9; d_call: .; cdr3_aa: CASTPRVNPYGYTF; cdr3_nt: TGTGCCAGCACCCCCAGGGTAAACCCGTATGGCTACACCTTC
clone_size: few; j_call: TRBJ1-1; v_call: TRBV6-5; d_call: .; cdr3_aa: CASSYSTDQGLNTEAFF; cdr3_nt: TGTGCCAGCAGTTACTCGACTGACCAGGGGCTGAACACTGAAGCTTTCTTT
clone_size: few; j_call: TRBJ2-7; v_call: TRBV7-2; d_call: .; cdr3_aa: CASSLALQSYEQYF; cdr3_nt: TGTGCCAGCAGCTTAGCATTACAATCCTACGAGCAGTACTTC
clone_size: .; j_call: TRBJ1-4; v_call: TRBV18; d_call: TRBD1; cdr3_aa: CASSLLTGTDNEKLFF; cdr3_nt: TGTGCCAGCTCACTCCTCACCGGGACAGATAATGAAAAACTGTTTTTT
clone_size: many; j_call: TRBJ2-3; v_call: TRBV4-1; d_call: TRBD2; cdr3_aa: CASSQEGPLAGSTDTQYF; cdr3_nt: TGCGCCAGCAGCCAAGAGGGTCCCCTAGCGGGGAGCACAGATACGCAGTATTTT
clone_size: few; j_call: TRBJ2-1; v_call: TRBV6-5; d_call: TRBD2; cdr3_aa: CASALTSGGNNEQFF; cdr3_nt: TGTGCCAGCGCCCTTACTAGCGGGGGGAACAATGAGCAGTTCTTC